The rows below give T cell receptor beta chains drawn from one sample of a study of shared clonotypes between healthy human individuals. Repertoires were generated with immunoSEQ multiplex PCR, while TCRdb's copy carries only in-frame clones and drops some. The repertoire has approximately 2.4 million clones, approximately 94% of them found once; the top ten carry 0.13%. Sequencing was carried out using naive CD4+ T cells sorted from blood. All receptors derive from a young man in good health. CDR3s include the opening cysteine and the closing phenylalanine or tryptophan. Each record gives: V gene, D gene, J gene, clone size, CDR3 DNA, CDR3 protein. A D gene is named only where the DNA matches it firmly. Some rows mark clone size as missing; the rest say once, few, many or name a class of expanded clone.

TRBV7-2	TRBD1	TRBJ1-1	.	TGTGCCAGCAGCTCCCGACAGGGAAAGCTGGAGGCTTTCTTT	CASSSRQGKLEAFF
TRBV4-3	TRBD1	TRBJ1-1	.	TGCGCCAGCAGCCGGGGACAGGCCCGGGACACTGAAGCTTTCTTT	CASSRGQARDTEAFF
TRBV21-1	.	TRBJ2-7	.	TGTGCCAGCAGCATCGCTTCTGGGAACCACGAGCAGTACTTC	CASSIASGNHEQYF
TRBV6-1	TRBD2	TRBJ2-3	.	TGTGCCAGCAGTGAAGGGCTAGCGGGCACAGATACGCAGTATTTT	CASSEGLAGTDTQYF
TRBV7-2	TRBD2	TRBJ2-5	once	TGTGCCAGCAGCTTAGCGACTAGCGGCCAGGAAACCCAGTACTTC	CASSLATSGQETQYF
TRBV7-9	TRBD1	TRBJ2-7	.	TGTGCCAGCAGACTGGGACAGCCGGGGTCCTACGAGCAGTACTTC	CASRLGQPGSYEQYF
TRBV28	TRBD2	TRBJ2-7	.	TGTGCCAGCAGTTTCCTACTAGCGCACGAGCAGTACTTC	CASSFLLAHEQYF
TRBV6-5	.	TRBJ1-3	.	TGTGCCAGCAGTTTAGAGTACAGGAGCTCTGGAAACACCATATATTTT	CASSLEYRSSGNTIYF
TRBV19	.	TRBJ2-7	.	TGTGCCAGTAGTATCGGTTCCTCCTACGAGCAGTACTTC	CASSIGSSYEQYF
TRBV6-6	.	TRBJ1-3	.	TGTGCCAGCAGTACGGTCCGCAGGGAAACTGGAAACACCATATATTTT	CASSTVRRETGNTIYF
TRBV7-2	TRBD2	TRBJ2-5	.	TGTGCCAGCAGCTTTCTACTAGCGGGACAAGAGACCCAGTACTTC	CASSFLLAGQETQYF
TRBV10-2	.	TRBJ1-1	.	TGCGCCAGCAGTGAGTTAGCGGTAGAGAACACTGAAGCTTTCTTT	CASSELAVENTEAFF
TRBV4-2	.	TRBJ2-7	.	TGTGCCAGCAGCCAGGGGGTAGCTCAGAGGGGAGGCGAGCAGTACTTC	CASSQGVAQRGGEQYF
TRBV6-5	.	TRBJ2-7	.	TGTGCCAGCAGTTACTCTGACAGGATCGCCTACGAGCAGTACTTC	CASSYSDRIAYEQYF
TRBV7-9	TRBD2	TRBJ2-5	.	TGTGCCAGCACCTCTGGGTTAGCGGGGTTACAAGAGACCCAGTACTTC	CASTSGLAGLQETQYF
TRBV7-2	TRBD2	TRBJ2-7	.	TGTGCCAGCAGCTCCGCGGGAGGAGGATCCTACGAGCAGTACTTC	CASSSAGGGSYEQYF
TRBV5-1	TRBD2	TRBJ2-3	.	TGCGCCAGCAGCTTGTCCACTAGCGGGAATACGCAGTATTTT	CASSLSTSGNTQYF
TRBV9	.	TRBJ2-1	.	TGTGCCAGCAGCCTTCTTCCGGGACTGGATTACAATGAGCAGTTCTTC	CASSLLPGLDYNEQFF
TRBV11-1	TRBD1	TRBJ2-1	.	TGTGCCAGCCGTCCCCCTGACAGGGTATCGGGTGAGCAGTTCTTC	CASRPPDRVSGEQFF
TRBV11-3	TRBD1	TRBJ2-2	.	TGTGCCAGCAGCCGGGACAGACCAACCGGGGAGCTGTTTTTT	CASSRDRPTGELFF
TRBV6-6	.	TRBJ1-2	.	TGTGCCAGCAGTTCTGAACAGGGAGGATACTATGGCTACACCTTC	CASSSEQGGYYGYTF
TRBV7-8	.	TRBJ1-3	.	TGTGCCAGCAGCTGGGACGTCAGCTCTGGAAACACCATATATTTT	CASSWDVSSGNTIYF
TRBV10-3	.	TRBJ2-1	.	TGTGCCATCAGTGAGTCTGGAGCGGGCTACAATGAGCAGTTCTTC	CAISESGAGYNEQFF
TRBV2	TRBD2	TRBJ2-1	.	TGTGCCAGCAGACTAGCGGACCACAATGAGCAGTTCTTC	CASRLADHNEQFF
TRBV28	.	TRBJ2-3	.	TGTGCCAGCACCCCGGGGGACATGAGGGCGGATACGCAGTATTTT	CASTPGDMRADTQYF
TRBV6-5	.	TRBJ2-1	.	TGTGCCAGCAGCGGGGGACGCAGCTCCTACAATGAGCAGTTCTTC	CASSGGRSSYNEQFF
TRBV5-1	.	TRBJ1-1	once	TGCGCCAGCAGCTCCCGGGGGCGCAGACCATCGCACACTGAAGCTTTCTTT	CASSSRGRRPSHTEAFF
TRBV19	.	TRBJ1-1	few	TGTGCCAGTAGTTCTGGGGGACTGAGGGGAACTGAGGCTTTCTTT	CASSSGGLRGTEAFF
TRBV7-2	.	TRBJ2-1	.	TGTGCCAGCAGCTTAGCAGGTAATCAGCAGTTCTTC	CASSLAGNQQFF
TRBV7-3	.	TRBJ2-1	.	TGTGCCAGCAGCTTCGTGGGCAATGAGCAGTTCTTC	CASSFVGNEQFF
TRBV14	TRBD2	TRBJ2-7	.	TGTGCCAGCAGCCAAGACGGCGGGCTAGCGGTAGCTACGGAGCAGTACTTC	CASSQDGGLAVATEQYF
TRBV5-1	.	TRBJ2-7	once	TGCGCCAGCAGCGTGGCCTACCAAGCGTACGAGCAGTACTTC	CASSVAYQAYEQYF